This T cell receptor (beta chain) came from a study of T cells in localized non-small cell lung cancer. This CDR3 comprises 12 residues. V was trimmed by 7 bases and J by 8 bases, leaving 15 bases between them. CDR1 is SEHNR and CDR2 is FQNEAQ in the germline V gene (reference sequence). The table came from immunoSEQ multiplex PCR; TCRdb's copy has only in-frame clones and leaves some out. The sample has fewer than 30,000 clones, roughly 90% seen once; the top ten hold 6.1%. The sample here was PBMCs, taken before any cancer treatment. This chain uses TRBV7-9 with TRBJ2-7, with D hard to call. The clonotype comes from a man aged 40-75 years with stage II lung adenocarcinoma. CDR3 DNA sequence: TGTGCCAGCATGTCCCGGTCTTTACAGCAGTACTTC. Its translation is CASMSRSLQQYF.